This is a list of T cell receptor beta chains from one sample in a study of blood T cell repertoires in COVID-19. Sequencing used immunoSEQ multiplex PCR; TCRdb keeps in-frame clones, though not all of them. Of about 160,000 clones listed, around four fifths are singletons. The sequencing input was peripheral blood. All receptors come from a woman aged 80 or over with active or convalescent COVID-19. The CDR3 runs from the conserved cysteine through the conserved F or W. The order of the fields is CDR3 protein, CDR3 DNA, D gene, clone size, V gene, J gene. D genes are given only for firm matches. Clone size is stated in some rows and not others, as once, few, many or a class when expanded.

CASSQSRRQGLGFF,TGCGCCAGCAGTCAATCGAGGAGACAGGGGTTGGGTTTCTTT,TRBD1,.,TRBV23-1,TRBJ1-1
CASSPNRLNSPLHF,TGTGCCAGCAGCCCCAACAGGCTGAATTCACCCCTCCACTTT,.,.,TRBV3-1/TRBV3-2,TRBJ1-6
CASSYSGQSTYEQYF,TGTGCCAGCAGTTACTCGGGACAGTCCACCTACGAGCAGTACTTC,TRBD1,once,TRBV6-5,TRBJ2-7
CASSYRTGVDQPQHF,TGTGCCAGCAGTTACCGGACAGGGGTCGATCAGCCCCAGCATTTT,TRBD1,.,TRBV6-2/TRBV6-3,TRBJ1-5
CASSPGTEYGYTF,TGTGCCAGCAGTCCCGGGACAGAATATGGCTACACCTTC,TRBD1,.,TRBV12-3/TRBV12-4,TRBJ1-2
CASRRQEGSSGNTIYF,TGTGCCAGCAGACGACAGGAAGGGAGCTCTGGAAACACCATATATTTT,.,.,TRBV2,TRBJ1-3
CASSYLRGTEGSPLHF,TGTGCCAGCAGTTACCTCCGAGGGACGGAGGGTTCACCCCTCCACTTT,.,.,TRBV6-6,TRBJ1-6
CASSPQGGAYYGYTF,TGTGCCAGCTCACCGCAGGGGGGCGCTTACTATGGCTACACCTTC,TRBD1,.,TRBV18,TRBJ1-2
CASSPRRGLFF,TGTGCCAGTAGTCCCCGACGAGGGCTGTTTTTT,.,.,TRBV19,TRBJ1-4
CASSLEQGASYTF,TGTGCCAGCAGCTTAGAACAGGGGGCGAGCTACACCTTC,TRBD1,.,TRBV7-2,TRBJ1-2
CASTSPQETQYF,TGTGCCAGCACATCCCCCCAAGAGACCCAGTACTTC,.,.,TRBV6-1,TRBJ2-5
CASSEARFPQYF,TGTGCCAGCAGCGAGGCGAGGTTCCCGCAGTATTTT,.,.,TRBV6-2/TRBV6-3,TRBJ2-3
CSARDRGIYGYTF,TGCAGCGCTCGGGACAGGGGAATCTATGGCTACACCTTC,TRBD1,.,TRBV29-1,TRBJ1-2
CAISEGVGSNTEAFF,TGTGCCATCAGTGAAGGGGTCGGGAGTAACACTGAAGCTTTCTTT,.,.,TRBV10-3,TRBJ1-1
CATFDTSGGPTGELFF,TGTGCCACCTTCGACACTAGCGGGGGGCCCACCGGGGAGCTGTTTTTT,TRBD2,.,TRBV10-3,TRBJ2-2
CAIRVQGATGELFF,TGTGCCATCAGAGTACAGGGGGCCACCGGGGAGCTGTTTTTT,TRBD1,.,TRBV10-3,TRBJ2-2